The present T cell receptor beta chain was sequenced within a study of blood T cell repertoires in COVID-19. At the level of the study: Two consecutive negative NP/OP PCR tests, clearance, or resolved symptoms defined Cohort 3 recovery. T cells, B-cell-depleted T cells, or PBMCs provided the cDNA or gDNA that served as material.

CDR1 and CDR2 (germline): SGHTA, FQGNSA. Trimming took off 5 bases at V and 10 bases at J, with 9 bases between the two ends. The length of the CDR3 is 12 residues. This clone has only one observation. Source study methods: For nucleated cells, counts were estimated from reference gene primer amplification. Clones were read by immunoSEQ multiplex PCR, and TCRdb kept only the in-frame ones, dropping some. V, J and clone size derive from that table, while D and trimming were established from the DNA sequence. The sample records approximately 240,000 clones, around 85% being singletons. This study enrolled people aged about 18 to 100 from about two dozen US geographic areas.

This chain connects TRBV7-2 to TRBJ1-6, with no clear D. This receptor was taken from a woman between 50 and 59 years old in a cohort exposed to, infected with or recovered from COVID-19 (not recorded which). The sequenced sample was PBMCs or T cells enriched from blood (not recorded which). The DNA for the CDR3 is TGTGCCAGCAGCCCGGGGTTCTCACCCCTCCACTTT. As protein: CASSPGFSPLHF.